This passage covers 18 T cell receptor beta chains from one sample sequenced in a study of blood T cell repertoires in COVID-19. Libraries were prepared by immunoSEQ multiplex PCR; TCRdb keeps only in-frame clonotypes and omits some of them. The table has about 210,000 clones, about 86% seen once. The sequenced material came from peripheral blood. These receptor sequences come from a man aged 45-65 years with active or convalescent COVID-19.

This chain links TRBV2 with TRBJ2-7, with TRBD2 as a possible D gene (6 bases). The V gene lost 6 bases and the J gene lost 3 bases, with 12 bases spanning the gap. Germline V lookup: CDR1 SNHLY, CDR2 FYNNEI. The length of the CDR3 is 13 residues. The CDR3 sequence is CASRPPGDYEQYF. CDR3 sequence (DNA): TGTGCCAGCAGACCCCCGGGGGACTACGAGCAGTACTTC.

V and J are TRBV6-5 and TRBJ1-4; weak D call: TRBD1 (6 bases). There are 14 residues in the CDR3. Germline V gene lookup returns CDR1 MNHEY and CDR2 SVGAGI. Trimming stripped 6 bases from V and 7 bases from J, with 15 bases between. CDR3 coding DNA: TGTGCCAGCAGGCCACAGGGAAGGGGTGAAAAACTGTTTTTT. Translation gives CASRPQGRGEKLFF.

The chain links TRBV14 to TRBJ2-1; 13 nucleotides match TRBD2. V was clipped by 2 bases and J by 0 bases; unmatched bases: 7. In germline, CDR1 is SGHDN, CDR2 FVKESK. The CDR3 has 19 amino acids. The CDR3 bases are TGTGCCAGCAGCCAACAGACTAGCGGGAGGTGGGTCTCCTACAATGAGCAGTTCTTC. Translation: CASSQQTSGRWVSYNEQFF.

The chain recombines TRBV27 with TRBJ2-5; 10 bases are a match to TRBD2. In germline, CDR1 is MNHEY, CDR2 SMNVEV (reference sequence). This CDR3 is 14 amino acids long. The J segment lost 5 bases and the V segment lost 3 bases, leaving 3 bases of the junction unmatched. CDR3 bases: TGTGCCAGCAGTTTCCAACTAGCGGGGGAGACCCAGTACTTC. Amino acids: CASSFQLAGETQYF.

The chain couples TRBV7-2 to TRBJ1-6; TRBD1 aligns across 9 bases. Germline CDR1 reads SGHTA; CDR2 reads FQGNSA. The CDR3 contains 16 residues. V was pared by 4 bases and J by 6 bases, with 7 bases of the junction left unmatched. Written as DNA, the CDR3 is TGTGCCAGCAGCTCGAATCCGGGACAGGGTAATTCACCCCTCCACTTT. Residues: CASSSNPGQGNSPLHF.

The chain couples TRBV18 to TRBJ2-7; weak D call: TRBD1 (5 bases). V lost 1 base, J lost 1 base, and 11 bases lay in between. CDR3 size: 15 residues. Germline-derived CDR1 and CDR2 are KGHSH and LQKENI. Here the CDR3 reads CASSPRRGGSYEQYF. CDR3 bases: TGTGCCAGCTCACCACGTAGGGGTGGATCCTACGAGCAGTACTTC.

This chain uses TRBV7-2 with TRBJ2-1, with 8 bases that match TRBD2. Germline V gene lookup returns CDR1 SGHTA and CDR2 FQGNSA. This CDR3 spans 15 amino acids. V lost 2 bases to trimming and J lost 7 bases; unmatched junction nucleotides: 7. The CDR3 region has the DNA TGTGCCAGCAGCTTAAGCGGGAGTACCGGGAATGAGCAGTTCTTC. Its protein product is CASSLSGSTGNEQFF.

This clone turned up a few times. The chain employs TRBV6-2 or TRBV6-3 and TRBJ2-7, with 7 bases fitting TRBD1. Trimming at V came to 6 bases and at J to 1 base, leaving 9 bases not matched to a gene. Germline loops: CDR1 MNHEY, CDR2 SVGEGT. The CDR3 is made up of 15 amino acids. The CDR3 loop reads CASSTIGTASYEQYF. The CDR3 bases are TGTGCCAGCAGCACAATTGGGACAGCGTCCTACGAGCAGTACTTC.

The chain uses TRBV27 and TRBJ2-7; unclear D gene. V dropped 4 bases and J dropped 0 bases, with 16 bases sitting between them. The germline CDR1 and CDR2 sequences are MNHEY and SMNVEV (reference sequence). There are 16 residues in the CDR3. The CDR3 DNA reads TGTGCCAGCAGTTCTTCAACCTGGCGGAGCTCCTACGAGCAGTACTTC. Residues: CASSSSTWRSSYEQYF.

This chain links TRBV7-9 with TRBJ1-2; no clear D gene. The germline V gene encodes CDR1 SEHNR and CDR2 FQNEAQ (reference sequence). CDR3 size: 13 residues. V lost 5 bases to trimming and J lost 5 bases, with 12 bases between them. DNA for the CDR3: TGTGCCAGCAGCCGAGACGAAGCGTATGGCTACACCTTC. As protein: CASSRDEAYGYTF.

The V gene is TRBV19, the J gene TRBJ2-2; 8 bases align to TRBD2. With 5 bases clipped from V and 7 bases from J, the junction kept 9 bases outside the gene matches. CDR1 is LNHDA and CDR2 is SQIVND in the germline V gene (reference sequence). The CDR3 is 15 residues long. This CDR3 reads CASSSWTSPGGELFF. The CDR3 DNA sequence: TGTGCCAGTAGTTCTTGGACTAGCCCCGGCGGGGAGCTGTTTTTT.

This clone has a single count. The V call is TRBV3-1 (or the pseudogene TRBV3-2), the J call TRBJ1-2; no definite D call. Germline CDR1 and CDR2: LGHDT and YNNKEL (reference sequence). The CDR3 loop spans 15 amino acids. V shed 0 bases and J shed 10 bases, with 18 bases lying between them. The CDR3 region is CASSQDGSIKLAYTF. CDR3 DNA sequence: TGTGCCAGCAGCCAAGATGGGAGCATTAAGTTGGCCTACACCTTC.

The rearrangement links TRBV28 to TRBJ2-5, with 9 bases aligning to TRBD2. Germline V CDR1 and CDR2: MDHEN, SYDVKM. The CDR3 consists of 13 residues. V dropped 5 bases and J dropped 5; count of bases not matched to a gene: 3. The CDR3 loop is CASSPSGTETQYF. The CDR3 DNA reads as TGTGCCAGCAGTCCTAGCGGGACGGAGACCCAGTACTTC.

The rearrangement links TRBV11-3 to TRBJ2-1; 10 bases are shared with TRBD1. V was clipped by 3 bases and J by 6 bases; unmatched bases: 5. The germline V gene has CDR1 SGHNT and CDR2 YENEEA. This CDR3 contains 15 residues. The CDR3 bases are TGTGCCAGCAGCTTCGGGACAGGGGACGGCAATGAGCAGTTCTTC. It codes for CASSFGTGDGNEQFF.

The chain couples TRBV19 to TRBJ2-7; 9 nucleotides match TRBD1. In germline, CDR1 is LNHDA, CDR2 SQIVND (reference sequence). J lost 4 bases, V lost 4 bases, and 8 bases had no gene match. CDR3 length equals 15 residues. CDR3 nucleotides: TGTGCCAGTAGTACCTCCGGGACAGGGCCGTACGAGCAGTACTTC. It codes for CASSTSGTGPYEQYF.

The rearrangement uses TRBV21-1 and TRBJ1-4; the tabulated D call, TRBD1, remains unverified against the DNA. TRBV21-1 is an annotated pseudogene. The CDR3 is made up of 16 amino acids. The CDR3 region has the DNA TGTGCCAGCAGCAAAGATGGAGGACAGGGAAGTGAAAAACTGTTTTTT. The encoded protein is CASSKDGGQGSEKLFF.

The V gene is TRBV9, the J gene TRBJ2-1, with D possibly being TRBD2 (6 bases). CDR3 length: 18 residues. Germline CDR1 SGDLS, CDR2 YYNGEE. V shed 0 bases and J shed 0 bases, with 16 bases lying between them. This CDR3 is CASSVVGSSLSSYNEQFF. The CDR3 nucleotides are TGTGCCAGCAGCGTAGTCGGGAGTAGCCTTAGCTCCTACAATGAGCAGTTCTTC. The variable domain in full, completed from reference TRBV9 and TRBJ2-1, reads DSGVTQTPKHLITATGQRVTLRCSPRSGDLSVYWYQQSLDQGLQFLIQYYNGEERAKGNILERFSAQQFPDLHSELNLSSLELGDSALYFCASSVVGSSLSSYNEQFFGPGTRLTVL.

This clone came up a few times. This CDR3 is also generated by other DNA sequences in the sample. V gene TRBV5-1 combines with J gene TRBJ2-3; a possible D gene is TRBD2 (5 bases). CDR3 length equals 14 residues. The V gene's germline CDR1 is SGHRS and CDR2 YFSETQ. Trimming pared 3 bases from V and 1 base from J, leaving 9 bases between. In nucleotides, the CDR3 is TGCGCCAGCAGCTCCGTCGGGGGCACAGATACGCAGTATTTT. It specifies CASSSVGGTDTQYF.